This TCR beta chain was obtained from a study of cytomegalovirus exposure and HLA in healthy donors. With respect to this clone: Antigen unknown.

PCR employed 60 Vbeta and 13 Jbeta primers. TCRdb keeps only in-frame clones here, not all; method: immunoSEQ multiplex PCR. This sample has about 200,000 clones, with approximately 70% found just once. Whole-study findings and limits: Cytomegalovirus status was reportedly diagnosed by the classifier with high sensitivity and specificity. Analyses of presence and absence presupposed an approximately uniform sequencing depth across donors. Most of the TCR beta V segments (in an earlier analysis) were productive either about 87% or about 30% of the time. Overall, roughly 160 TCR beta chains were annotated as cytomegalovirus-associated.

The CDR3 extends over 15 amino acids. CDR1 is PRHDT, CDR2 FYEKMQ, per germline (reference sequence). Germline trimming cut 5 bases from V and 2 bases from J; bases unmatched to any gene: 4. This TCR came from a man aged 40-50 years in good health and CMV-seropositive. The rearrangement links TRBV13 to TRBJ2-7, with 12 bases lining up with TRBD1. Material: PBMCs. The CDR3 bases are TGTGCCAGCAGCCAACGGGACAGGGGGCCCTACGAGCAGTACTTC. Translating gives CASSQRDRGPYEQYF.